Presented here are 5 T cell receptor beta chains from one specimen sequenced in a study of T cells expressing NK-cell markers. TCRdb reworked the 5' RACE reads into one entry per CDR3 protein, no DNA. The sample table sets out over 150,000 distinct CDR3 sequences. Sequenced input: blood T cells: a sorted CD56 or NKG2C T cell subset, CD4+ or CD8+ T cells, or bulk PBMC T cells (not recorded which). The receptor set was obtained from a man aged 18-75 years in good health.

The gene calls are TRBV29-1 and TRBJ2-2; TCRdb selects TRBD1, and the lack of DNA leaves this call unchecked. CDR1 and CDR2 from the germline V gene are SQVTM and ANQGSEA. The CDR3 has 16 residues. CDR3 in amino acids: CSVEETAQGVSGELFF.

This chain connects TRBV6-5 to TRBJ2-3; TCRdb picks TRBD2, but there is no DNA to check that call. The CDR3 totals 17 residues. Germline CDR1 reads MNHEY; CDR2 reads SVGAGI. The CDR3 sequence: CASSSPSSGAFTDTQYF.

The rearrangement uses TRBV6-2 or TRBV6-3 and TRBJ2-7; TCRdb designates TRBD1, a call that cannot be tested without DNA. This CDR3 has 16 residues. CDR1 MNHEY and CDR2 SVGEGT come from the germline V gene. CDR3 sequence reads: CASSYFLAGAHYEQYF.

The chain links TRBV20-1 to TRBJ2-1; TCRdb indicates TRBD1, and absent DNA this call remains unverified. This CDR3 comprises 13 residues. Per the germline V gene, CDR1 is DFQATT and CDR2 is SNEGSKA (reference sequence). The CDR3 region is CSASEVGGNEQFF.

The CDR3 protein is CSVLADYNEQFF. This chain connects TRBV20-1 to TRBJ2-1; TCRdb's D call, TRBD2, is unchecked because there is no DNA. Per germline, CDR1 DFQATT and CDR2 SNEGSKA (reference sequence). This CDR3 is built from 12 residues.